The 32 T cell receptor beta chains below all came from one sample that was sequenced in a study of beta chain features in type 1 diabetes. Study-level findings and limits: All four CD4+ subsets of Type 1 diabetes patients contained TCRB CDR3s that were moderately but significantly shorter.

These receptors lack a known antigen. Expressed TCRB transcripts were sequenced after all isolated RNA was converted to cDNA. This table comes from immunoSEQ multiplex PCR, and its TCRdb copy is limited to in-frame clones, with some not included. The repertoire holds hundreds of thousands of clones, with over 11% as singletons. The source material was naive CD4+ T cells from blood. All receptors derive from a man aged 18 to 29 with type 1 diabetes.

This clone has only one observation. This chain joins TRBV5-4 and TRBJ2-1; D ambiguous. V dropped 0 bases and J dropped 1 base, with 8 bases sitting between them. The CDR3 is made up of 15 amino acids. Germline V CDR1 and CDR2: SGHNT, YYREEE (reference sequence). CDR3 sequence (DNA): TGTGCCAGCAGCTTGGCCGTGGGGTCCTACAATGAGCAGTTCTTC. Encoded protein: CASSLAVGSYNEQFF. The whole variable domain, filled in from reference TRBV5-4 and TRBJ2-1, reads ETGVTQSPTHLIKTRGQQVTLRCSSQSGHNTVSWYQQALGQGPQFIFQYYREEENGRGNFPPRFSGLQFPNYSSELNVNALELDDSALYLCASSLAVGSYNEQFFGPGTRLTVL.

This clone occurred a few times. CDR3 residues: CASSERSYNEQFF. The CDR3 nucleotides are TGTGCCAGCAGTGAAAGGTCCTACAATGAGCAGTTCTTC. This rearrangement joins TRBV6-1 to TRBJ2-1, with D unresolved. Germline loops: CDR1 MNHNS, CDR2 SASEGT. The CDR3 is 13 amino acids. The ends were cut back, 2 bases at V and 1 base at J, with 3 bases in the middle.

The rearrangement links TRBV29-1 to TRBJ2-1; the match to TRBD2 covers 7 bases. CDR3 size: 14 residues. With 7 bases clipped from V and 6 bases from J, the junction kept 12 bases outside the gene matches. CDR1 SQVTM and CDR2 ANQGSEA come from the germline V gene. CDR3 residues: CSAERLAELNEQFF. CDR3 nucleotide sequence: TGCAGCGCCGAGCGGCTAGCGGAACTCAATGAGCAGTTCTTC.

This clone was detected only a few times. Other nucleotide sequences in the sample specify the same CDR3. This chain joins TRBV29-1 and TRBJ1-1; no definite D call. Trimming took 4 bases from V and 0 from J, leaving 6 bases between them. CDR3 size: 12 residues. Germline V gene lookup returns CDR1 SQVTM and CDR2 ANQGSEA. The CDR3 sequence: CSVGQLNTEAFF. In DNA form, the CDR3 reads TGCAGCGTTGGGCAGCTGAACACTGAAGCTTTCTTT.

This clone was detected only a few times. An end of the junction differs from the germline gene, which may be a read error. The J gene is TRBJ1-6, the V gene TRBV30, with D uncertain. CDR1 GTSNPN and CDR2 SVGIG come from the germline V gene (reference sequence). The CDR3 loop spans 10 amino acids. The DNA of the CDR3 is TGTGCCTGGACGGCGGGCGGTTCCAACTTT. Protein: CAWTAGGSNF. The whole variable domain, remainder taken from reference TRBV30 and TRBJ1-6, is SQTIHQWPATLVQPVGSPLSLECTVEGTSNPNLYWYRQAAGRGLQLLFYSVGIGQISSEVPQNLSASRPQDRQFILSSKKLLLSDSGFYLCAWTAGGSNFGNGTRLTVT.

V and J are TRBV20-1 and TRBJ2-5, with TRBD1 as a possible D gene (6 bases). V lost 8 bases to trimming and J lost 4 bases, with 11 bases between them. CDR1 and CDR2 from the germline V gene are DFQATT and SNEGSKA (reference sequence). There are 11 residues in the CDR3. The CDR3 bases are TGCAGTCCCAGGGGTGGAGAGACCCAGTACTTC. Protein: CSPRGGETQYF.

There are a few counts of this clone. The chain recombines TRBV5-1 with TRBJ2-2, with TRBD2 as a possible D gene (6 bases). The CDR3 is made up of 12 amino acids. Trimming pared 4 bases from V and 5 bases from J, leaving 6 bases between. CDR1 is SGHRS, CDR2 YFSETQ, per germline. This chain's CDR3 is CASSAGTGELFF. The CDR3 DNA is TGCGCCAGCAGCGCGGGGACCGGGGAGCTGTTTTTT.

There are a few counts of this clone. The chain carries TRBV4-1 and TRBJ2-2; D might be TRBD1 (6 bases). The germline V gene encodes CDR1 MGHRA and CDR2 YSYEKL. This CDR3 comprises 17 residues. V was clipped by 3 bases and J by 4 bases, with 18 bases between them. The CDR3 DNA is TGCGCCAGCAGCCACTCAAAGGGCAGGGGCTTCACCGGGGAGCTGTTTTTT. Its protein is CASSHSKGRGFTGELFF.

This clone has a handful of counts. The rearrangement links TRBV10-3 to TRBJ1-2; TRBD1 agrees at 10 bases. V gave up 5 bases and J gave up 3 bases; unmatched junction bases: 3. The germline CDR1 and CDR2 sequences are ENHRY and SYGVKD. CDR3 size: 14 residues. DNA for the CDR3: TGTGCCATCAGTAGACAGGGGGCCGACTATGGCTACACCTTC. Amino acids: CAISRQGADYGYTF.

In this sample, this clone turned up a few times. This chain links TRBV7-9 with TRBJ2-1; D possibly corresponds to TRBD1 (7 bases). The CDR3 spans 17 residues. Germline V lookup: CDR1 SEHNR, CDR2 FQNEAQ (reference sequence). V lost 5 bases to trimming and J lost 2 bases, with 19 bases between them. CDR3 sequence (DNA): TGTGCCAGCAGCCCTCCTTACAGGAGGGGGCCCTACAATGAGCAGTTCTTC. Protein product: CASSPPYRRGPYNEQFF.

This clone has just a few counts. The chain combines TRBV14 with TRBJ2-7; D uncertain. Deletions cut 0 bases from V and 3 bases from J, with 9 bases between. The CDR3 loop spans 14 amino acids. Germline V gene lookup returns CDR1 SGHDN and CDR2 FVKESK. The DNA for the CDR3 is TGTGCCAGCAGCCAAGAAGCGACCGGCTACGAGCAGTACTTC. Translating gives CASSQEATGYEQYF.

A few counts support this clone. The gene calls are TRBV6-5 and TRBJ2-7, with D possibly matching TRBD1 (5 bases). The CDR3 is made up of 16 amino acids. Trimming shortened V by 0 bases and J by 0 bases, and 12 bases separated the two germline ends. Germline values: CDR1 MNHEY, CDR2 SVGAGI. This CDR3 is CASSYSMGPSSYEQYF. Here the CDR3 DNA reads TGTGCCAGCAGTTACTCGATGGGGCCTAGCTCCTACGAGCAGTACTTC.

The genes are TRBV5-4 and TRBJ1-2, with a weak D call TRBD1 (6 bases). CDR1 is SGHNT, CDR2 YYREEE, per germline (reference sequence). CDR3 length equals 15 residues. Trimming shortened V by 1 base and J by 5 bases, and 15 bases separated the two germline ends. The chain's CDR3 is CASSLPSEQGYGYTF. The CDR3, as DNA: TGTGCCAGCAGCTTGCCCTCGGAACAGGGTTATGGCTACACCTTC.

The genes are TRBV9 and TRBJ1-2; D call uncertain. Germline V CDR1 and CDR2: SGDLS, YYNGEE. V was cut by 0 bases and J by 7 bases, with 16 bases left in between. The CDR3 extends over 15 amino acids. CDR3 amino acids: CASSVAGTVTGGYTF. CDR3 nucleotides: TGTGCCAGCAGCGTAGCTGGCACAGTAACGGGTGGCTACACCTTC.

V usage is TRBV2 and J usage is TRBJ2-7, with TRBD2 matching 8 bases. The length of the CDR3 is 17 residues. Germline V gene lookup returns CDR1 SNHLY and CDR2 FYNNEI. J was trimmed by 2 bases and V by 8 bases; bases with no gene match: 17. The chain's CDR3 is CASSRVGSGSTPYEQYF. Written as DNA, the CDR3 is TGTGCCAGCTCCCGCGTGGGAAGCGGGAGCACTCCCTACGAGCAGTACTTC.

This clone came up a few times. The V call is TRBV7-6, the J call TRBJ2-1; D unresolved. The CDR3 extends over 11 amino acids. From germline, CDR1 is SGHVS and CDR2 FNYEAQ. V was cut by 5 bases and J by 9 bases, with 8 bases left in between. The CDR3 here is CASSQGVEQFF. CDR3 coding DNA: TGTGCCAGCAGCCAAGGTGTTGAGCAGTTCTTC.

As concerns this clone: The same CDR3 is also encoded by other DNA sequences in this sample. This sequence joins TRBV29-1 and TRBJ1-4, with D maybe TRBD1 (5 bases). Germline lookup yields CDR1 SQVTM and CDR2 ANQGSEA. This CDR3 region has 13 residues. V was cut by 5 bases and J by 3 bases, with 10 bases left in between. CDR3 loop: CSVSGRANEKLFF. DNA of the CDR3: TGCAGCGTTTCGGGGCGGGCTAATGAAAAACTGTTTTTT.

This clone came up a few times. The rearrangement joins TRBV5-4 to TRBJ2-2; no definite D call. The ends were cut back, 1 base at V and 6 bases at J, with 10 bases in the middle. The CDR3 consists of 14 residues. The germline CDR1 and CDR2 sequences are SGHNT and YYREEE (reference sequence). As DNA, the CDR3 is TGTGCCAGCAGCTTGAGGGCGGACGCCGGGGAGCTGTTTTTT. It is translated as CASSLRADAGELFF. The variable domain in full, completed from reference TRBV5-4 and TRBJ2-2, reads ETGVTQSPTHLIKTRGQQVTLRCSSQSGHNTVSWYQQALGQGPQFIFQYYREEENGRGNFPPRFSGLQFPNYSSELNVNALELDDSALYLCASSLRADAGELFFGEGSRLTVL.

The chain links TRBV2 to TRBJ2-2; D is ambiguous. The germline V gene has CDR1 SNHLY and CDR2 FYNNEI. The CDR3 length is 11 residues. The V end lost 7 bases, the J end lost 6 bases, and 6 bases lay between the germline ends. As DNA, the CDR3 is TGTGCCAGCAAGGCAGCCGGGGAGCTGTTTTTT. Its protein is CASKAAGELFF.

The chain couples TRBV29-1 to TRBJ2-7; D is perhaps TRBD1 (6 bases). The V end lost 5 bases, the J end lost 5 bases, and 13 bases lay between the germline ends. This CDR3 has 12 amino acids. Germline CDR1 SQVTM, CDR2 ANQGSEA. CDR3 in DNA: TGCAGCGTTACAGGGTTAAGGAACGAGCAGTACTTC. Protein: CSVTGLRNEQYF.

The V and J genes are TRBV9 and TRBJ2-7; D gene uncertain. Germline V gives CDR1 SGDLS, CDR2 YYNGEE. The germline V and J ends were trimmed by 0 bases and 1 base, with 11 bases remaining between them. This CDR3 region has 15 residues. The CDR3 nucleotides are TGTGCCAGCAGCGTAGGGTACGACGGATCCTACGAGCAGTACTTC. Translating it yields CASSVGYDGSYEQYF.

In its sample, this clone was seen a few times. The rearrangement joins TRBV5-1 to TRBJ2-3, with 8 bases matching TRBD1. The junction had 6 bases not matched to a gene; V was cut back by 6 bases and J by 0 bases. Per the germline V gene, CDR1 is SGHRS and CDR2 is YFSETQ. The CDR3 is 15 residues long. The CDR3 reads CASTTRQGSTDTQYF. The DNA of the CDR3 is TGCGCCAGCACTACTAGACAGGGGAGCACAGATACGCAGTATTTT.

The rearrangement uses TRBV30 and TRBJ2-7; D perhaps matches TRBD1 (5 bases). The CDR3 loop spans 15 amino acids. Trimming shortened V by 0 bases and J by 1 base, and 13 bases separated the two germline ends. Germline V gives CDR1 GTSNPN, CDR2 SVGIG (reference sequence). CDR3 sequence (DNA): TGTGCCTGGAGTGTAGGACATTCGAAATCCTACGAGCAGTACTTC. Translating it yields CAWSVGHSKSYEQYF.

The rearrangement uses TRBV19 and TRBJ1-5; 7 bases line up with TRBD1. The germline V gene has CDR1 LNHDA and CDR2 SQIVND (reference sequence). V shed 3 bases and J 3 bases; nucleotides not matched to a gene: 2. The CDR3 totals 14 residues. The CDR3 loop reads CASSMGTDNQPQHF. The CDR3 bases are TGTGCCAGTAGTATGGGGACAGACAATCAGCCCCAGCATTTT.

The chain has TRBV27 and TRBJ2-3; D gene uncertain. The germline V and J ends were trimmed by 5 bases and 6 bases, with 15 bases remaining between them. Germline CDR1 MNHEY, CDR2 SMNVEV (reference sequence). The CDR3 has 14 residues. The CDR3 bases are TGTGCCAGCAGTCCCCTGGCGCCCGGGGATACGCAGTATTTT. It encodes CASSPLAPGDTQYF.

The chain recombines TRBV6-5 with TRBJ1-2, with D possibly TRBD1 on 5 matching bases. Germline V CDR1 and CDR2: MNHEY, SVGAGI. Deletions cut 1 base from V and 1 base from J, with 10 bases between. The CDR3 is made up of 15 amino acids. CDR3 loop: CASSYWGYLNYGYTF. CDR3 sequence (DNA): TGTGCCAGCAGTTACTGGGGGTACCTTAACTATGGCTACACCTTC.

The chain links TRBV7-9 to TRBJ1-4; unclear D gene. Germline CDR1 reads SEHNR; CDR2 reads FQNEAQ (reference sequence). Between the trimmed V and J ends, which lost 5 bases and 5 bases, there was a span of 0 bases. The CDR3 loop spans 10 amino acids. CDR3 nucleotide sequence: TGTGCCAGCAGCAATGAAAAACTGTTTTTT. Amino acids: CASSNEKLFF.

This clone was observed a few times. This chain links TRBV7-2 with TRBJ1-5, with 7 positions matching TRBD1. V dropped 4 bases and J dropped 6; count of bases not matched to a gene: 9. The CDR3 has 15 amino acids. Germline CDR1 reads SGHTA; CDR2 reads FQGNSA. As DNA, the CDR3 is TGTGCCAGCAGCTCCGACAGGGCCAGCGGTCAGCCCCAGCATTTT. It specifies CASSSDRASGQPQHF. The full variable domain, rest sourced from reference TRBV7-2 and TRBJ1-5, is GAGVSQSPSNKVTEKGKDVELRCDPISGHTALYWYRQSLGQGLEFLIYFQGNSAPDKSGLPSDRFSAERTGGSVSTLTIQRTQQEDSAVYLCASSSDRASGQPQHFGDGTRLSIL.

CDR3 DNA: TGCGCCAGCAGCCAAGATTTTGGACGCCGGTACTTC. As protein: CASSQDFGRRYF. V is TRBV4-1 and J is TRBJ2-7; no firm D call. This CDR3 spans 12 amino acids. Germline CDR1 MGHRA, CDR2 YSYEKL. V was cut by 0 bases and J by 12 bases, with 12 bases left in between.

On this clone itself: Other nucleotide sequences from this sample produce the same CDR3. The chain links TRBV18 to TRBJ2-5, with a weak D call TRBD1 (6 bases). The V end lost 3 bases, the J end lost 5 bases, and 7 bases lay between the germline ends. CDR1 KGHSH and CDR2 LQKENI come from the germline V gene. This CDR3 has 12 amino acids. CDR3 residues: CASSPRGETQYF. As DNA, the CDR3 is TGTGCCAGCTCACCGAGGGGGGAGACCCAGTACTTC.

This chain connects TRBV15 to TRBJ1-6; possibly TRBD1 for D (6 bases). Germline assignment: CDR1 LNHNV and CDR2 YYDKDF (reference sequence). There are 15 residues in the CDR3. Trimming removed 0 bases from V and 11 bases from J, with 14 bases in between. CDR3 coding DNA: TGTGCCACCAGCAGAGATAGCTGGGGGCTAGCACCCCTCCACTTT. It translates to CATSRDSWGLAPLHF.

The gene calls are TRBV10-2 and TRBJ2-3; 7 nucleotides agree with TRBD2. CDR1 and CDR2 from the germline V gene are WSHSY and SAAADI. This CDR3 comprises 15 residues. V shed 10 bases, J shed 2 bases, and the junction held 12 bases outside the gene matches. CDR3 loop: CANPRGGEVTDTQYF. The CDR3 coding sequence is TGCGCCAACCCGAGGGGAGGGGAGGTCACAGATACGCAGTATTTT.